The 13 T cell receptor beta chains given below trace back to one sample, sequenced in a study of T cells in pancreatic ductal adenocarcinoma. Surgery without prior neoadjuvant therapy was the treatment of the selected pancreatic ductal adenocarcinoma patients. Only in-frame clones appear in the TCRdb table, and some are missing; sequencing was by immunoSEQ multiplex PCR. The sample holds some 5,000 clones, 65% to 80% seen once. Sequenced sample: pancreatic tumor tissue. The receptors come from a human donor with pancreatic ductal adenocarcinoma. The donor label of this sample is uncertain.

This chain connects TRBV18 to TRBJ1-3; perhaps TRBD1 as D (5 bases). This CDR3 comprises 17 residues. Between the trimmed V and J ends, which lost 6 bases and 0 bases, there was a span of 18 bases. Germline CDR1 is KGHSH and CDR2 is LQKENI. The CDR3 reads CASSSTGTVSSGNTIYF. CDR3 in DNA: TGTGCCAGCTCGTCAACCGGGACGGTGAGCTCTGGAAACACCATATATTTT.

The chain carries TRBV6-1 and TRBJ2-7, with D perhaps TRBD1 (7 bases). The CDR3 length is 14 residues. Germline V gene lookup returns CDR1 MNHNS and CDR2 SASEGT. V was cut by 6 bases and J by 0 bases, with 12 bases left in between. The CDR3 here is CASRGRDSSYEQYF. The DNA of the CDR3 is TGTGCCAGCAGGGGGCGGGACAGCTCCTACGAGCAGTACTTC.

This clone was seen more than once but under ten times. The rearrangement joins TRBV7-8 to TRBJ2-5, with 13 positions matching TRBD2. Germline CDR1 SGHVS, CDR2 FQNEAQ. Germline trimming cut 5 bases from V and 5 bases from J; bases unmatched to any gene: 14. The CDR3 runs to 18 residues. CDR3 nucleotide sequence: TGTGCCAGCAGCCCTAAACCGCAACTAGCGGGAGGGGCTGAGACCCAGTACTTC. Residues: CASSPKPQLAGGAETQYF.

The rearrangement uses TRBV13 and TRBJ1-5; D is possibly TRBD1 (6 bases). Germline values: CDR1 PRHDT, CDR2 FYEKMQ (reference sequence). Trimming removed 5 bases at V and 2 bases at J, with 16 bases between. This CDR3 has 16 residues. The CDR3 protein is CASSERRGFGNQPQHF. The CDR3 DNA is TGTGCCAGCAGCGAACGCAGGGGATTTGGCAATCAGCCCCAGCATTTT.

This clone came up a few times. The chain recombines TRBV30 with TRBJ2-7, with D possibly being TRBD2 (6 bases). Germline lookup yields CDR1 GTSNPN and CDR2 SVGIG (reference sequence). CDR3 size: 14 residues. Trimming cost V 1 base and J 0 bases, with 10 bases left between them. CDR3 residues: CAWSGGGSSYEQYF. CDR3 nucleotide sequence: TGTGCCTGGAGTGGTGGGGGGAGCTCCTACGAGCAGTACTTC.

The chain is built from TRBV19 and TRBJ1-2; the match to TRBD1 covers 7 bases. The CDR3 loop spans 14 amino acids. Germline CDR1 LNHDA, CDR2 SQIVND (reference sequence). Trimming at V came to 7 bases and at J to 1 base, leaving 6 bases not matched to a gene. CDR3: CASTRGQSNYGYTF. CDR3 nucleotide sequence: TGTGCCAGTACCAGGGGACAGAGTAACTATGGCTACACCTTC.

The chain has TRBV5-5 and TRBJ2-5, with D tentatively TRBD1 (5 bases). Deletions cut 0 bases from V and 0 bases from J, with 6 bases between. CDR3 size: 14 residues. Germline V CDR1 and CDR2: SGHKS, YYEKEE (reference sequence). CDR3 bases: TGTGCCAGCAGCTTGGGACAGTACCAAGAGACCCAGTACTTC. Translating gives CASSLGQYQETQYF.

In nucleotides, the CDR3 is TGTGCCAGCAGCTTGGTTGGGGGGGGAAACTATGGCTACACCTTC. This encodes CASSLVGGGNYGYTF. The chain employs TRBV5-5 and TRBJ1-2, with D perhaps TRBD1 (5 bases). Germline V gives CDR1 SGHKS, CDR2 YYEKEE (reference sequence). Trimming stripped 0 bases from V and 2 bases from J, with 11 bases between. The CDR3 contains 15 residues. Drawing the rest from reference TRBV5-5 and TRBJ1-2, the complete variable domain is DAGVTQSPTHLIKTRGQQVTLRCSPISGHKSVSWYQQVLGQGPQFIFQYYEKEERGRGNFPDRFSARQFPNYSSELNVNALLLGDSALYLCASSLVGGGNYGYTFGSGTRLTVV.

This sequence joins TRBV10-2 and TRBJ2-1, with 8 bases that match TRBD1. V was pared by 6 bases and J by 6 bases, with 10 bases of the junction left unmatched. In germline, CDR1 is WSHSY, CDR2 SAAADI. This CDR3 region has 15 residues. The CDR3 DNA sequence: TGCGCCAGCAGCCTGAGACAGGGGCAGTCCAATGAGCAGTTCTTC. Translated: CASSLRQGQSNEQFF.

The J gene is TRBJ1-2, the V gene TRBV7-9; the match to TRBD1 covers 7 bases. CDR3 length equals 15 residues. Germline V gene sequence: CDR1 SEHNR, CDR2 FQNEAQ (reference sequence). V dropped 5 bases and J dropped 0; count of bases not matched to a gene: 6. CDR3 loop: CASSAPGTANYGYTF. The CDR3 nucleotides read TGTGCCAGCAGCGCCCCCGGGACAGCTAACTATGGCTACACCTTC.

This chain connects TRBV29-1 to TRBJ2-1; 10 bases line up with TRBD2. Germline CDR1 reads SQVTM; CDR2 reads ANQGSEA. The CDR3 runs to 15 residues. V gave up 6 bases and J gave up 8 bases; unmatched junction bases: 13. CDR3 sequence: CSVEESGRAGDEQFF. CDR3 nucleotides: TGCAGCGTGGAGGAGAGCGGGAGGGCCGGGGATGAGCAGTTCTTC.

The chain recombines TRBV6-5 with TRBJ1-5; D is undetermined. V gave up 6 bases and J gave up 0 bases, with 12 bases separating them. CDR1 is MNHEY and CDR2 is SVGAGI in the germline V gene. This CDR3 spans 15 amino acids. DNA for the CDR3: TGTGCCAGCAGAATCAGAGAGTATAGCAATCAGCCCCAGCATTTT. Its protein is CASRIREYSNQPQHF.

This chain connects TRBV6-5 to TRBJ2-7; no clear D gene. From germline, CDR1 is MNHEY and CDR2 SVGAGI. V gave up 0 bases and J gave up 0 bases, with 6 bases separating them. The CDR3 spans 14 residues. CDR3 amino acids: CASSYSGSSYEQYF. The CDR3 DNA reads TGTGCCAGCAGTTACTCTGGCAGCTCCTACGAGCAGTACTTC.